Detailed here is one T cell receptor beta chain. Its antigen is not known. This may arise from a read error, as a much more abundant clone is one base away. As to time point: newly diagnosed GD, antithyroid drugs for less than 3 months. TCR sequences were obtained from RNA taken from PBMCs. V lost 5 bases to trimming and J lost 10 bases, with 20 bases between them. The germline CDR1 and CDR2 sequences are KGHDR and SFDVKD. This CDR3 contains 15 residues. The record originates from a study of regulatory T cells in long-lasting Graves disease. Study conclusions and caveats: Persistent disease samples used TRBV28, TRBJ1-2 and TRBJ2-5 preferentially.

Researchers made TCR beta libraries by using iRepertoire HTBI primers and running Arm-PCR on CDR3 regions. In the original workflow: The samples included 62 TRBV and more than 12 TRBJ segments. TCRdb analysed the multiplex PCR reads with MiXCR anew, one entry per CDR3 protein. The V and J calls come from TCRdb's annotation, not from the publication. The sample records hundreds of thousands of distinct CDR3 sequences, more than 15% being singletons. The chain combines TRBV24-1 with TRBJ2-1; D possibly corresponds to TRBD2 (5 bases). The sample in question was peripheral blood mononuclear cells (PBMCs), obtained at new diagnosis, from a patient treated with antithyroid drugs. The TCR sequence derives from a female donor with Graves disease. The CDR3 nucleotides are TGTGCCACCAGTGCCCCCGACCAACTCGGCGGGGAGCAGTTCTTC. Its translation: CATSAPDQLGGEQFF.